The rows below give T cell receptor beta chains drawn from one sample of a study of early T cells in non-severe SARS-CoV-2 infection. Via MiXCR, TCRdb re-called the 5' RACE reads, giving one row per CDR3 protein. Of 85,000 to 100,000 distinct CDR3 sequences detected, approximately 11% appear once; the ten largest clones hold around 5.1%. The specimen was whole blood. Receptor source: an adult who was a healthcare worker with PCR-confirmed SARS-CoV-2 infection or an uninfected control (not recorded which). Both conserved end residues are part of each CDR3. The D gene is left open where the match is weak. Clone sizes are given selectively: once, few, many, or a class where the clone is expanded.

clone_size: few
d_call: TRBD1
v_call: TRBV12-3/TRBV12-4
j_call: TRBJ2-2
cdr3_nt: TGTGCCAGCAGTCCTCTTACAGGGGTCACCGGGGAGCTGTTTTTT
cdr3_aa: CASSPLTGVTGELFF

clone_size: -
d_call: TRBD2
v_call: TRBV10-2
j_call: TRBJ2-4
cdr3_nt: TGCGCCAGCAGTTGGCGGGGGGACATTCAGTACTTC
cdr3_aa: CASSWRGDIQYF

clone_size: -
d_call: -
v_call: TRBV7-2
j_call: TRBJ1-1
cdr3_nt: TGTGCCAGCAGCTCACAGGTCGGAAGGAACACTGAAGCTTTCTTT
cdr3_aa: CASSSQVGRNTEAFF

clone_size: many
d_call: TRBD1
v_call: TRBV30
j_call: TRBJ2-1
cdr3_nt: TGTGCCTGCGGGACAGGGGGATCCAATGAGCAGTTCTTC
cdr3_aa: CACGTGGSNEQFF

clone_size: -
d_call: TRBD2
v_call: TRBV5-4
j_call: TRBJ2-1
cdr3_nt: TGTGCCAGCAGCGACCGGAGCGGGGGGACTTCGAATGAGCAGTTCTTC
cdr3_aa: CASSDRSGGTSNEQFF

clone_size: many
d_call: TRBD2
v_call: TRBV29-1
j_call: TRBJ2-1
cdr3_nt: TGCAGCGTCGAGGGACTAGCGGATTCCTACAATGAGCAGTTCTTC
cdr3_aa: CSVEGLADSYNEQFF

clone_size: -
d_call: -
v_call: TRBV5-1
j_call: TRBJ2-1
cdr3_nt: TGCGCCAGCAGCACACCGGGCCTAGGGTACAATGAGCAGTTCTTC
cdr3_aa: CASSTPGLGYNEQFF

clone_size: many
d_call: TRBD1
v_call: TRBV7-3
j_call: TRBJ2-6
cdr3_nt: TGTGCCAGCAGCTATACAACAGGGGGCTTCTCTGGGGCCAACGTCCTGACTTTC
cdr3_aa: CASSYTTGGFSGANVLTF

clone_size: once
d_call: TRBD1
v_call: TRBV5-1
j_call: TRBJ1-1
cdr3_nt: TGCGCCAGCAGCTCAACTACAGGACAGGGAAGAGACACTGAAGCTTTCTTT
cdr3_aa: CASSSTTGQGRDTEAFF

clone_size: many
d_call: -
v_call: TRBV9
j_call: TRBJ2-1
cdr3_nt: TGTGCCAGCACCGTCGACTCCGGCTCCTACAATGAGCAGTTCTTC
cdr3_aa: CASTVDSGSYNEQFF

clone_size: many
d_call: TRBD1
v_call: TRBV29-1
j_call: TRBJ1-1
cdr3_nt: TGCAGCGTTGTCCGGACAGGGAACGTCGAAGCTTTCTTT
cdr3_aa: CSVVRTGNVEAFF

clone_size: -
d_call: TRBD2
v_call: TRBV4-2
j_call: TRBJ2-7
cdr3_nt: TGTGCCAGCAGCCAATTTGGAAGCGGGAGGGGGGACGAGCAGTACTTC
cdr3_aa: CASSQFGSGRGDEQYF

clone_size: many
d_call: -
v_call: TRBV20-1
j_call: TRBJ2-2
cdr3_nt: TGCAGTGCTGCGGTAGTAGCCGGGGAGCTGTTTTTT
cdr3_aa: CSAAVVAGELFF

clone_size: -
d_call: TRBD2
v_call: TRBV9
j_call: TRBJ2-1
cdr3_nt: TGTGCCAGCAGCCCCCCGGCAGGGACTAGGTCCTACAATGAGCAGTTCTTC
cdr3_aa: CASSPPAGTRSYNEQFF

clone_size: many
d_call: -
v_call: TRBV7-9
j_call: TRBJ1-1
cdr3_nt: TGTGCCAGCGGAGGAGGACAGATTAAAATTGGGTACACTGAAGCTTTCTTT
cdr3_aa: CASGGGQIKIGYTEAFF

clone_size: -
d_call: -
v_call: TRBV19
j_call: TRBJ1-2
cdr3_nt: TGTGCCAGTAGAATTTGGACAGCTGCTAACTATGGCTACACCTTC
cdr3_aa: CASRIWTAANYGYTF

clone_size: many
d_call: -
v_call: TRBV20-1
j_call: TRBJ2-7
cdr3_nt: TGCAGTGCTAGAGTGACGGGGAATCCCTACGAGCAGTACTTC
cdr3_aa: CSARVTGNPYEQYF